A selection of T cell receptor beta chains follows, all from one sample in a study of blood T cell repertoires in COVID-19. Measured with immunoSEQ multiplex PCR; TCRdb has only the in-frame clones, and not every one. The sample contains 300,000 to 350,000 clones, 65% to 90% of which appear only once. Sequences were obtained from PBMCs or T cells enriched from blood (not recorded which). These receptors were obtained from a woman aged 35 to 49 with acute COVID-19. Each CDR3 is given with its conserved first and last residue. D genes are given only for firm matches. Size is stated for part of the rows, as once, few or many counts, or as a class when the clone is expanded.

size	V	J	D	DNA	CDR3
once	TRBV28	TRBJ1-5	TRBD1	TGTGCCAGCAGTTTACTAGACAGGGAGGAACAGCCCCAGCATTTT	CASSLLDREEQPQHF
.	TRBV19	TRBJ1-5	TRBD1	TGTGCCAGTAGCCCAGGGGGGAAGACGGAGCCCCAGCATTTT	CASSPGGKTEPQHF
once	TRBV27	TRBJ1-4	.	TGTGCCAGCAGTTTATATGGGGCAGGGACTAATGAAAAACTGTTTTTT	CASSLYGAGTNEKLFF
.	TRBV28	TRBJ1-5	TRBD1	TGTGCCAGCAGTTTAATGTTCCAGGGGGATCAGCCCCAGCATTTT	CASSLMFQGDQPQHF
.	TRBV5-1	TRBJ1-5	.	TGCGCCAGCAGCCCCGGGATTAATAGCAATCAGCCCCAGCATTTT	CASSPGINSNQPQHF
.	TRBV19	TRBJ1-3	.	TGTGCCAGTAGCCTCAGGATCTCTGGAAACACCATATATTTT	CASSLRISGNTIYF
few	TRBV6-2/TRBV6-3	TRBJ2-7	TRBD2	TGTGCCAGCAGCCCTCCGGGGGAGGGCGAGCAGTACTTC	CASSPPGEGEQYF
.	TRBV6-5	TRBJ2-7	TRBD1	TGTGCCAGTTCGAGTCGGGACAGGGGGCAGTACTTC	CASSSRDRGQYF
once	TRBV10-2	TRBJ2-1	TRBD2	TGCGCCAGCAGATCGGACGGGAGGGCCAATGAGCAGTTCTTC	CASRSDGRANEQFF
.	TRBV9	TRBJ2-1	TRBD2	TGTGCCAGCAGCAAGGGACTAGCGGGGGTAGGTGAGCAGTTCTTC	CASSKGLAGVGEQFF
.	TRBV5-1	TRBJ1-2	.	TGCGCCAGCAGCGTCGACACAGGGAACTATGGCTACACCTTC	CASSVDTGNYGYTF
.	TRBV5-1	TRBJ2-7	TRBD1	TGCGCCAGCAGCTTGGTGGGGCAGGGGGCTGACGAGCAGTACTTC	CASSLVGQGADEQYF
.	TRBV2	TRBJ1-1	.	TGTGCCAGCAGTCTTATAGACACTGAAGCTTTCTTT	CASSLIDTEAFF
.	TRBV19	TRBJ2-3	TRBD2	TGTGCCAGTAGTTCCGCTAGCGGGGGCACAGATACGCAGTATTTT	CASSSASGGTDTQYF
.	TRBV11-2	TRBJ1-1	TRBD1	TGTGCCAGCAGCTTTAGGGGGGGACAGGGCCTAATGAACACTGAAGCTTTCTTT	CASSFRGGQGLMNTEAFF
.	TRBV9	TRBJ2-1	TRBD2	TGTGCCAGCAGCGTAGAGGTAGCGGGAGGGTACAATGAGCAGTTCTTC	CASSVEVAGGYNEQFF
.	TRBV2	TRBJ2-1	.	TGTGCCAGCAGTGGGACTGTCTACAATGAGCAGTTCTTC	CASSGTVYNEQFF
.	TRBV9	TRBJ2-7	.	TGTGCCAGCAGTTCCGGGACAAACCCCTACGAGCAGTACTTC	CASSSGTNPYEQYF
few	TRBV2	TRBJ2-2	TRBD1	TGTGCCAGCAGTCGAAACTCGGGACAGGGGGGAACCGGGGAGCTGTTTTTT	CASSRNSGQGGTGELFF
once	TRBV18	TRBJ2-1	TRBD2	TGTGCCAGCTCACCCGGGACTAGCGGGAGCGACTCTAGGAACAATGAGCAGTTCTTC	CASSPGTSGSDSRNNEQFF
.	TRBV12-5	TRBJ1-3	.	TGTGCTAGTGGACTGGGGGCAACCGGAAACACCATATATTTT	CASGLGATGNTIYF
once	TRBV6-5	TRBJ1-5	TRBD1	TGTGCCAGCAGTCGCGGACAGGGGAGCAATCAGCCCCAGCATTTT	CASSRGQGSNQPQHF
.	TRBV7-3	TRBJ2-2	.	TGTGCCAGCAGCCGCCGCGCGGGGGCTAGGAGCACCGGGGAGCTGTTTTTT	CASSRRAGARSTGELFF
.	TRBV2	TRBJ1-6	.	TGTGCCAGCAGTGAAGCGATGAGTTCTTCACCCCTCCACTTT	CASSEAMSSSPLHF
.	TRBV7-9	TRBJ1-6	.	TGTGCCAGCAGCCTCGGACAGCTGAATTCACCCCTCCACTTT	CASSLGQLNSPLHF
.	TRBV7-2	TRBJ1-5	.	TGTGCCAGCAGCTCACTACCGGAGCAGCCCCAGCATTTT	CASSSLPEQPQHF
.	TRBV20-1	TRBJ2-7	.	TGCAGTGCATGGGAGTACGAGCAGTACTTC	CSAWEYEQYF
.	TRBV18	TRBJ1-6	TRBD1	TGTGCCAGCTCCCTACAACAGGGGGGCGATTCACCCCTCCACTTT	CASSLQQGGDSPLHF
.	TRBV9	TRBJ1-2	TRBD1	TGTGCCAGCAGCGTCGGGACAGCTTATGGCTACACCTTC	CASSVGTAYGYTF
.	TRBV11-2	TRBJ2-7	TRBD2	TGTGCCAGCAGCTTAGATCTAGCGGGAGGCTCCGAGCAGTACTTC	CASSLDLAGGSEQYF
.	TRBV5-1	TRBJ2-3	.	TGCGCCAGCAGCTTGGCCGGGGTCCTCACGGATACGCAGTATTTT	CASSLAGVLTDTQYF
.	TRBV7-2	TRBJ2-3	TRBD2	TGTGCCAGCAGCCAACCGGGACTAGGAACAGATACGCAGTATTTT	CASSQPGLGTDTQYF
.	TRBV27	TRBJ2-5	.	TGTGCCAGCAGTTGGGGTCGGCGGGAACAAGAGACCCAGTACTTC	CASSWGRREQETQYF
once	TRBV4-3	TRBJ2-2	TRBD2	TGCGCCAGCAGCCAACCCCCCGCGGGGGGGTATACCGGGGAGCTGTTTTTT	CASSQPPAGGYTGELFF
.	TRBV5-6	TRBJ2-4	.	TGTGCCAGCACCGAGGGACTTCAGCTTAAAAACATTCAGTACTTC	CASTEGLQLKNIQYF
.	TRBV7-9	TRBJ2-2	.	TGTGCCAGCAGCCTTCACACCTACACCGGGGAGCTGTTTTTT	CASSLHTYTGELFF
.	TRBV7-2	TRBJ1-6	TRBD1	TGTGCCAGCAGCTCGACCCCGGGACAGATTAATTCACCCCTCCACTTT	CASSSTPGQINSPLHF